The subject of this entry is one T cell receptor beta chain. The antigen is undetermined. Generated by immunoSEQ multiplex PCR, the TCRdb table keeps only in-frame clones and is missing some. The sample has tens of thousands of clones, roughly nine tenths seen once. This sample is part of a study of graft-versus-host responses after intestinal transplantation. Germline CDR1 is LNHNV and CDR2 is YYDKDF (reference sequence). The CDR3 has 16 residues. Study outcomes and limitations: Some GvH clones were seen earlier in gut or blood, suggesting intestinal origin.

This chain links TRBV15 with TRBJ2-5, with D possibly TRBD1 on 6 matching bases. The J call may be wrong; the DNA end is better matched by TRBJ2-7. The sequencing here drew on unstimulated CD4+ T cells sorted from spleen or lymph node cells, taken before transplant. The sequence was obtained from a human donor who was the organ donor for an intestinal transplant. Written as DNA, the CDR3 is TGTGCCACCAGCAGTCCCTCAGTGACAGGCTCCTACGAGCAGTACTTC. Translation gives CATSSPSVTGSYEQYF.